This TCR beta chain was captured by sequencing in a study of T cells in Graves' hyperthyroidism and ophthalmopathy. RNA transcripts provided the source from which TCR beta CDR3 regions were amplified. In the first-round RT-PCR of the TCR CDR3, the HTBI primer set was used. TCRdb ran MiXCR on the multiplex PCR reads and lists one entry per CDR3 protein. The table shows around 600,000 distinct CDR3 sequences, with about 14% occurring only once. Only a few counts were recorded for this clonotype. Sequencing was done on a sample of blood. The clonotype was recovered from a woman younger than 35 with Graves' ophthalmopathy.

In DNA, the CDR3 is TGTGCCAGTAGTATAGTAGGGGCCGCCGGGGAGCTGTTTTTT. This codes for CASSIVGAAGELFF. The chain uses TRBV19 and TRBJ2-2; D perhaps matches TRBD1 (5 bases). The germline V and J ends were trimmed by 1 base and 6 bases, with 9 bases remaining between them. The germline CDR1 and CDR2 sequences are LNHDA and SQIVND (reference sequence). The CDR3 sequence is 14 residues long.